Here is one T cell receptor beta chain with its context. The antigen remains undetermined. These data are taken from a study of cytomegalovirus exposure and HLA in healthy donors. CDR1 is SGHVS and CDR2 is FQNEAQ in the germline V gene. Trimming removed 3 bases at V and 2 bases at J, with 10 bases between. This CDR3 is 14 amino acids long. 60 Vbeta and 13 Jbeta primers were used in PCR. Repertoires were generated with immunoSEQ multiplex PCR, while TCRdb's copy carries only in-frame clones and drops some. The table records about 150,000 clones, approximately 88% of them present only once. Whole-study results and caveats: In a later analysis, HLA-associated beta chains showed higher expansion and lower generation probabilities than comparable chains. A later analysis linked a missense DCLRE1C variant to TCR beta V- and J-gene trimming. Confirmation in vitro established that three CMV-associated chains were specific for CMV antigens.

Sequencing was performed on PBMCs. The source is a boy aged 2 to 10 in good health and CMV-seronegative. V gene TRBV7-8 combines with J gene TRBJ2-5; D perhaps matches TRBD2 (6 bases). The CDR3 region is CASSFNGGQETQYF. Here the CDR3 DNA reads TGTGCCAGCAGCTTTAACGGGGGTCAAGAGACCCAGTACTTC.